This T cell receptor beta chain emerged from a study of T cell repertoires in cytomegalovirus infection. About the study: As its CMV epitopes, the study selected recently identified HLA-C-restricted and well-studied HLA-B-restricted targets. The public TCR beta signatures pointed to both CMV infection and matching HLA type. Study results and limitations: The cumulative frequency of public TCR beta families identified carriers of CMV plus the relevant HLA.

Many counts were recorded for this clonotype. Its antigen is not known. Each CDR3 protein is one row after TCRdb ran MiXCR on the reads. The table includes roughly 800,000 distinct CDR3 sequences, about 27% detected once. The CDR3 length is 15 residues. The germline V gene has CDR1 SGHTA and CDR2 FQGNSA. The V and J ends lost 5 bases and 7 bases, in that order; junction bases with no gene match: 9. The V and J genes are TRBV7-2 and TRBJ2-1; 9 bases align to TRBD1. Sequencing used cultured CD8+ T cells from PBMCs, obtained from culture after CMV antigen stimulation. This clonotype was obtained from a human donor in good health (CMV status not recorded). Some clones in this sample may be carry-over from other donors' samples. Written as DNA, the CDR3 is TGTGCCAGCAGCCCTACTGGACAGGGGATTAATGAGCAGTTCTTC. It codes for CASSPTGQGINEQFF.